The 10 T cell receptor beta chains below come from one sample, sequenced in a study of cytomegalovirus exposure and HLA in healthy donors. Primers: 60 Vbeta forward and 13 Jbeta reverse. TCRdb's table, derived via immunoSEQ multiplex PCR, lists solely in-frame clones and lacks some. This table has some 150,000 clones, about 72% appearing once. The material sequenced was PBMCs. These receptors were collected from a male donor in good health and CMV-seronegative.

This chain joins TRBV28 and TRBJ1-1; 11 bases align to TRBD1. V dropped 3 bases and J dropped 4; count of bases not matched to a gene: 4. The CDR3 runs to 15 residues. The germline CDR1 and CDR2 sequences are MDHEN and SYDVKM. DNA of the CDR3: TGTGCCAGCAGTTTGGTGGGGACAGGGGGCACTGAAGCTTTCTTT. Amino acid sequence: CASSLVGTGGTEAFF.

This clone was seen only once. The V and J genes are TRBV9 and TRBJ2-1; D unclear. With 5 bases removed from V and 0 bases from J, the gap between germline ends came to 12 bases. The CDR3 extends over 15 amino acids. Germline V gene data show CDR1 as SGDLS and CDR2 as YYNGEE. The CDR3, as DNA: TGTGCCAGCAGTCCGACTCCTAGCTCCTACAATGAGCAGTTCTTC. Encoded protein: CASSPTPSSYNEQFF.

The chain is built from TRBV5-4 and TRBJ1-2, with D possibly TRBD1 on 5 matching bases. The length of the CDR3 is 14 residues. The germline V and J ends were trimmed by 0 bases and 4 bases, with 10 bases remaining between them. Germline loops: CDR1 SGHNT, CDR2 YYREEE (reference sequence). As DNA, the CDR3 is TGTGCCAGCAGCTTGGGCAGGGATGTCTATGGCTACACCTTC. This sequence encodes CASSLGRDVYGYTF.

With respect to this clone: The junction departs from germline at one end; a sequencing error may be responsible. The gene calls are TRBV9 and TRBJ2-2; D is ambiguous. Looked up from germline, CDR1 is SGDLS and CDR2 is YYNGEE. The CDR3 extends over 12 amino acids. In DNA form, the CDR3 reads TGTGCCTGCAGCGTGGTAGCCGGGGAGCTGTTTTTT. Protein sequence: CACSVVAGELFF.

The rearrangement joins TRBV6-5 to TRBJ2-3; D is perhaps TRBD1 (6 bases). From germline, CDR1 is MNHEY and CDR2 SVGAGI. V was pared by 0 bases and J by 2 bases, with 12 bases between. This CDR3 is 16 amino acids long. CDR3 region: CASSYSGRGVTDTQYF. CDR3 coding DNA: TGTGCCAGCAGTTACTCGGGCAGGGGAGTCACAGATACGCAGTATTTT.

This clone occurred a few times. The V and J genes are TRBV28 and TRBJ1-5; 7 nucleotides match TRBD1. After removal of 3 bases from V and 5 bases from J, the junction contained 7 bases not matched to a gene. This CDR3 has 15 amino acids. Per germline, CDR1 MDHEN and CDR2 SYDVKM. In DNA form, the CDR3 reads TGTGCCAGCAGTTTTAGTGGCAGGGGGGATCAGCCCCAGCATTTT. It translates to CASSFSGRGDQPQHF.

The CDR3 DNA reads TGTGCCAGCAGACCCCGGGACAGGGAAGGGACCCAGTACTTC. It codes for CASRPRDREGTQYF. V and J are TRBV28 and TRBJ2-5, with 9 bases that match TRBD1. The CDR3 length is 14 residues. V shed 6 bases and J 7 bases; nucleotides not matched to a gene: 9. The germline gives CDR1 MDHEN, CDR2 SYDVKM.

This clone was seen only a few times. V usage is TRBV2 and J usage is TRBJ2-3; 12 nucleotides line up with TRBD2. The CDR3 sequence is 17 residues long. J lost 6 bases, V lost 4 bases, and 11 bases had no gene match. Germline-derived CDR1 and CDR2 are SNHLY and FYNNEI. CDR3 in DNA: TGTGCCAGCAGTGGACTAGCGGGAGACGTTTTTGGGGATACGCAGTATTTT. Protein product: CASSGLAGDVFGDTQYF. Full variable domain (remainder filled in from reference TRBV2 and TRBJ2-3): EPEVTQTPSHQVTQMGQEVILRCVPISNHLYFYWYRQILGQKVEFLVSFYNNEISEKSEIFDDQFSVERPDGSNFTLKIRSTKLEDSAMYFCASSGLAGDVFGDTQYFGPGTRLTVL.

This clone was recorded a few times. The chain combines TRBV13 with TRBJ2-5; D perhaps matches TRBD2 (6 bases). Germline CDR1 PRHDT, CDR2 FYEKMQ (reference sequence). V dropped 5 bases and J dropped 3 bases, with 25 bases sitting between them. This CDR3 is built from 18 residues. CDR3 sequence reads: CASSPPFGGALGEETQYF. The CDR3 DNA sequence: TGTGCCAGCAGCCCCCCGTTTGGAGGGGCCCTCGGAGAAGAGACCCAGTACTTC.

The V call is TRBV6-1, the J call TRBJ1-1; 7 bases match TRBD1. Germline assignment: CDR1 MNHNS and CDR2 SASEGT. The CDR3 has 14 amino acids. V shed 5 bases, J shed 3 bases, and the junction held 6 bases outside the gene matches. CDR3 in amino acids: CASSPTGVDTEAFF. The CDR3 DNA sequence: TGTGCCAGCAGTCCTACAGGGGTAGACACTGAAGCTTTCTTT.